The rows below give T cell receptor beta chains drawn from one sample of a study of human CD8 memory T cell subsets. TCRdb re-called the 5' RACE reads and shows each CDR3 protein once, DNA omitted. The sample includes about 5,100 distinct CDR3 sequences. Sequenced input: CD8+ T cells from PBMCs. The source of these receptors is a human donor in good health. Each CDR3 is given with its conserved first and last residue. Each record gives: CDR3 protein, clone size, J gene, V gene. The size field is filled for only some rows; it gives once, few, many or a size class.

CASSQEPRKPSDTQYF	-	TRBJ2-3	TRBV14
CASSLLTGANTEAFF	medium-sized	TRBJ1-1	TRBV28
CSARDRASGSGEQYF	-	TRBJ2-7	TRBV20-1
CAWKGSPGELFF	-	TRBJ2-2	TRBV30
CASSVSRTSGNTGELFF	-	TRBJ2-2	TRBV9
CSARDDQVVEFGLQPQHF	medium-sized	TRBJ1-5	TRBV20-1
CSVREGVSYEQYF	-	TRBJ2-7	TRBV29-1
CASSYSTTVDTEAFF	-	TRBJ1-1	TRBV6-6
CSVDFRGVSGTIEQYF	medium-sized	TRBJ2-7	TRBV29-1
CASSQDPQGVSTDTQYF	-	TRBJ2-3	TRBV3-1
CASSGGLDYGYTF	-	TRBJ1-2	TRBV2
CASSPDGGQATDTQYF	medium-sized	TRBJ2-3	TRBV18
CASSQERGSYEQYF	-	TRBJ2-7	TRBV4-1
CASRKIVSAGDTGELFF	-	TRBJ2-2	TRBV7-9
CASSHNAYNRGGSYEQYF	-	TRBJ2-7	TRBV3-1
CASSPLFAGHTDTQYF	-	TRBJ2-3	TRBV6-6
CASSSGTGGLEETQYF	-	TRBJ2-5	TRBV28
CASSSLAGEWYEQYF	-	TRBJ2-7	TRBV7-8
CATFGQGESETQYF	-	TRBJ2-5	TRBV28
CAINGEGTYEQYF	-	TRBJ2-7	TRBV10-3
CAGADPRGPQYF	large	TRBJ2-5	TRBV28
CASSQGVGGDEQFF	medium-sized	TRBJ2-1	TRBV4-2
CATSYAGELFF	-	TRBJ2-2	TRBV10-3
CSVDSGVYGYTF	medium-sized	TRBJ1-2	TRBV29-1
CASGWTGNAPMNTEAFF	-	TRBJ1-1	TRBV27
CASGAGVTDTQYF	-	TRBJ2-3	TRBV12-3/TRBV12-4
CASSPGQYGYTF	-	TRBJ1-2	TRBV13
CASSWGQTPEAFF	-	TRBJ1-1	TRBV5-4
CASSLYEGASNQPQHF	-	TRBJ1-5	TRBV28
CARTGQGTETQYF	-	TRBJ2-5	TRBV21-1
CASSEGAPAVQETQYF	-	TRBJ2-5	TRBV27
CASSASPNTGELFF	-	TRBJ2-2	TRBV2
CASSESHIGTSGNNEQFF	medium-sized	TRBJ2-1	TRBV6-1
CSARGPTTEDTEAFF	large	TRBJ1-1	TRBV20-1
CASSHNNSPLHF	large	TRBJ1-6	TRBV4-1
CASTSGGLVLNEQFF	-	TRBJ2-1	TRBV7-9
CASSLATSWGNNEQFF	-	TRBJ2-1	TRBV13
CSARDMEGFTEAFF	large	TRBJ1-1	TRBV20-1
CASSLRSTGELFF	-	TRBJ2-2	TRBV7-8
CASSPYLGRPYEQYF	-	TRBJ2-7	TRBV11-3
CSASVGTRYEQYF	medium-sized	TRBJ2-7	TRBV20-1
CASSPTSGGTTYEQYF	-	TRBJ2-7	TRBV2
CASSSTNPSGQTYGYTF	medium-sized	TRBJ1-2	TRBV27
CASSVVGQGDEQYF	-	TRBJ2-7	TRBV9
CASGGLRQQETQYF	medium-sized	TRBJ2-5	TRBV7-9
CASSLSLINEQFF	medium-sized	TRBJ2-1	TRBV27
CASSIGGASSDTQYF	-	TRBJ2-3	TRBV19
CATSSFGELFF	-	TRBJ2-2	TRBV24-1
CASSELGGNNEQFF	-	TRBJ2-1	TRBV6-1
CASSRAQETQYF	-	TRBJ2-5	TRBV7-9
CSVEDPTMGERAYQETQYF	-	TRBJ2-5	TRBV29-1
CASSESQGQVEQYF	-	TRBJ2-7	TRBV10-1
CSARTGLIYEQYF	-	TRBJ2-7	TRBV20-1
CSAISLLSGDYNEQFF	medium-sized	TRBJ2-1	TRBV20-1
CASSPSRNTGELFF	-	TRBJ2-2	TRBV28
CASSLGESYEQYF	medium-sized	TRBJ2-7	TRBV5-6
CASSRGTDYEQYF	-	TRBJ2-7	TRBV9
CSGTSGSSYEQYF	medium-sized	TRBJ2-7	TRBV29-1
CASSYRQGGFMNEQFF	-	TRBJ2-1	TRBV5-1